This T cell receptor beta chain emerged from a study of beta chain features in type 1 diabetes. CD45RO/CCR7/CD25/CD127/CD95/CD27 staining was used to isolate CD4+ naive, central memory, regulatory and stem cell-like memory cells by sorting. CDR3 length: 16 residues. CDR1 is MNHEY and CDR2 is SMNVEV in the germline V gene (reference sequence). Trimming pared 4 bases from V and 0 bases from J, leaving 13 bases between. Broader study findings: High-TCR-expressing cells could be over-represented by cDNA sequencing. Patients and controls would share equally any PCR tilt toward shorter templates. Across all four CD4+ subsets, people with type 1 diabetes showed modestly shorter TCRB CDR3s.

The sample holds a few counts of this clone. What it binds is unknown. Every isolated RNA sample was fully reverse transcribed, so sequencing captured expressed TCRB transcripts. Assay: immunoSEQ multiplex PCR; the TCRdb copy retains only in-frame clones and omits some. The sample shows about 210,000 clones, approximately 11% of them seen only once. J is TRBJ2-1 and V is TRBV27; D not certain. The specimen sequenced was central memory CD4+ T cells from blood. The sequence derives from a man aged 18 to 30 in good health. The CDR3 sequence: CASSSLMGSSYNEQFF. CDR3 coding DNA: TGTGCCAGCAGTTCGCTAATGGGTAGCTCCTACAATGAGCAGTTCTTC.